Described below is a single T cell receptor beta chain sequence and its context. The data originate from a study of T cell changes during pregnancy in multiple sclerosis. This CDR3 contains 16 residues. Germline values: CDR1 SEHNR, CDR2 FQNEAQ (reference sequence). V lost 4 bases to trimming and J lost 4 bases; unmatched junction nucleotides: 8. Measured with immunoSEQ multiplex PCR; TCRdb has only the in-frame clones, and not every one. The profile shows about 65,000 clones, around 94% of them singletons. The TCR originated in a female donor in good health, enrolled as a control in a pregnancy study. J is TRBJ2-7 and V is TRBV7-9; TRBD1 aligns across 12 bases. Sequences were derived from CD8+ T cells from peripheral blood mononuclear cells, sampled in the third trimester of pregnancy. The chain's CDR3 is CASSSLLGQGAYEQYF. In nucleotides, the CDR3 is TGTGCCAGCAGCTCTCTTCTGGGACAGGGGGCTTACGAGCAGTACTTC.